These 21 T cell receptor beta chains were all obtained from the same sample, sequenced in a study of OX40 agonist ivuxolimab in advanced cancers. The method was immunoSEQ multiplex PCR; TCRdb's version includes in-frame clones alone and lacks a portion of them. Among about 20,000 clones, roughly 78% were seen once, and the ten largest hold 21%. The source material was CD4+ or CD8+ T cells sorted from blood, sampled in a trial of the OX40 agonist ivuxolimab. These receptors were collected from an adult with an advanced solid tumor such as melanoma, head and neck, liver or kidney cancer.

This clone was counted a single time. The chain couples TRBV7-2 to TRBJ2-1; tentatively, D is TRBD2 (7 bases). Per the germline V gene, CDR1 is SGHTA and CDR2 is FQGNSA. There are 15 residues in the CDR3. V gave up 2 bases and J gave up 1 base, with 9 bases separating them. The CDR3: CASSLKGGSYNEQFF. The CDR3 coding sequence is TGTGCCAGCAGCTTAAAGGGGGGGTCCTACAATGAGCAGTTCTTC.

V gene TRBV18 combines with J gene TRBJ1-2, with D perhaps matching TRBD1 (6 bases). V gave up 3 bases and J gave up 6 bases, with 14 bases separating them. CDR1 KGHSH and CDR2 LQKENI come from the germline V gene. CDR3 size: 14 residues. The CDR3 protein is CASSPLMGADGYTF. DNA for the CDR3: TGTGCCAGCTCACCTTTGATGGGGGCGGATGGCTACACCTTC.

The chain employs TRBV4-1 and TRBJ2-1, with a possible D match to TRBD2 (7 bases). Trimming removed 6 bases at V and 7 bases at J, with 22 bases between. The CDR3 extends over 16 amino acids. CDR1 and CDR2 from the germline V gene are MGHRA and YSYEKL. CDR3 residues: CASSQHGGLSRNEQFF. The CDR3 DNA is TGCGCCAGCAGTCAGCACGGGGGGCTCTCTAGGAATGAGCAGTTCTTC.

CDR3 sequence reads: CASSYSAGGGYEQYF. CDR3 DNA sequence: TGTGCCAGCAGTTACTCGGCGGGGGGGGGCTACGAGCAGTACTTC. The V gene is TRBV6-5, the J gene TRBJ2-7, with 9 bases lining up with TRBD2. The CDR3 runs 15 residues. CDR1 and CDR2 from the germline V gene are MNHEY and SVGAGI. V lost 0 bases, J lost 3 bases, and 3 bases stayed unmatched.

The genes are TRBV28 and TRBJ2-1; 7 bases fit TRBD1. The germline V gene has CDR1 MDHEN and CDR2 SYDVKM. Trimming cost V 7 bases and J 4 bases; bases outside gene matches: 7. The CDR3 runs to 14 residues. The CDR3 protein is CASTKDRSYNEQFF. CDR3 DNA sequence: TGTGCCAGCACCAAGGACAGGTCTTACAATGAGCAGTTCTTC.

This clone showed up just a few times. J is TRBJ2-1 and V is TRBV9; D is uncertain. From germline, CDR1 is SGDLS and CDR2 YYNGEE. This CDR3 has 13 amino acids. Deletions cut 2 bases from V and 8 bases from J, with 11 bases between. In nucleotides, the CDR3 is TGTGCCAGCAGCGTGGGAAGGGTTCATGAGCAGTTCTTC. It is translated as CASSVGRVHEQFF. Drawing the rest from reference TRBV9 and TRBJ2-1, the complete variable domain is DSGVTQTPKHLITATGQRVTLRCSPRSGDLSVYWYQQSLDQGLQFLIQYYNGEERAKGNILERFSAQQFPDLHSELNLSSLELGDSALYFCASSVGRVHEQFFGPGTRLTVL.

V gene TRBV9 combines with J gene TRBJ2-5, with 13 positions matching TRBD2. This CDR3 has 16 amino acids. CDR1 SGDLS and CDR2 YYNGEE come from the germline V gene. V dropped 3 bases and J dropped 4; count of bases not matched to a gene: 6. This CDR3 is CASSELAGGPRETQYF. The CDR3 coding sequence is TGTGCCAGCAGCGAACTAGCGGGGGGGCCTAGAGAGACCCAGTACTTC.

The CDR3 DNA reads as TGTGCCAGCAGTCCTTTAGGCTACACCTTC. As protein: CASSPLGYTF. This sequence joins TRBV7-9 and TRBJ1-2; D remains ambiguous. CDR1 SEHNR and CDR2 FQNEAQ come from the germline V gene (reference sequence). Trimming took off 6 bases at V and 8 bases at J, with 7 bases between the two ends. The CDR3 is made up of 10 amino acids.

This clone was found a few times. V and J are TRBV7-9 and TRBJ2-1; TRBD2 matches at 8 bases. CDR3 length: 15 residues. The J segment lost 7 bases and the V segment lost 6 bases, leaving 11 bases of the junction unmatched. Per the germline V gene, CDR1 is SEHNR and CDR2 is FQNEAQ (reference sequence). As DNA, the CDR3 is TGTGCCAGCAGTCCTAGGTTGGGACTAGTGAATGAGCAGTTCTTC. It yields the protein CASSPRLGLVNEQFF.

The chain carries TRBV27 and TRBJ2-3; TRBD1 is a possible D gene (7 bases). In germline, CDR1 is MNHEY, CDR2 SMNVEV (reference sequence). CDR3 length equals 16 residues. V shed 2 bases and J shed 4 bases, with 16 bases lying between them. The CDR3 loop reads CASSLLSGGPPDTQYF. DNA for the CDR3: TGTGCCAGCAGTTTACTGTCAGGGGGGCCCCCAGATACGCAGTATTTT.

This clone was counted many times. The rearrangement links TRBV29-1 to TRBJ2-2; D gene unclear. The CDR3 consists of 12 residues. Trimming took off 6 bases at V and 5 bases at J, with 10 bases between the two ends. Germline V gene data show CDR1 as SQVTM and CDR2 as ANQGSEA. The CDR3 reads CSVPHRTGELFF. The CDR3 DNA reads TGCAGCGTACCCCACCGAACCGGGGAGCTGTTTTTT.

This clone was observed once. The rearrangement uses TRBV30 and TRBJ2-3, with D unclear. V lost 0 bases and J lost 6, with 7 bases in between. This CDR3 has 12 residues. Germline lookup yields CDR1 GTSNPN and CDR2 SVGIG (reference sequence). CDR3 sequence: CAWSVRRDTQYF. The DNA of the CDR3 is TGTGCCTGGAGTGTACGGCGGGATACGCAGTATTTT. Full variable domain (outside the CDR3, taken from reference TRBV30 and TRBJ2-3): SQTIHQWPATLVQPVGSPLSLECTVEGTSNPNLYWYRQAAGRGLQLLFYSVGIGQISSEVPQNLSASRPQDRQFILSSKKLLLSDSGFYLCAWSVRRDTQYFGPGTRLTVL.

This chain joins TRBV18 and TRBJ1-6; D is perhaps TRBD1 (5 bases). Germline assignment: CDR1 KGHSH and CDR2 LQKENI. The CDR3 is made up of 16 amino acids. V gave up 3 bases and J gave up 9 bases, with 18 bases separating them. CDR3 DNA: TGTGCCAGCTCACCCTCGGACCCCTCAGGGAGTTCACCCCTCCACTTT. This translates into CASSPSDPSGSSPLHF.

This clone was found a few times. The chain uses TRBV7-9 and TRBJ2-5, with D possibly called TRBD1 or TRBD2 (5 bases each). Deletions cut 4 bases from V and 5 bases from J, with 20 bases between. CDR3 length equals 16 residues. Germline V CDR1 and CDR2: SEHNR, FQNEAQ (reference sequence). This CDR3 is CASSSTRDADVETQYF. In DNA form, the CDR3 reads TGTGCCAGCAGCTCGACCCGGGACGCTGACGTGGAGACCCAGTACTTC.

The chain links TRBV7-2 to TRBJ2-3; a possible D gene is TRBD1 (5 bases). CDR3 length equals 15 residues. Germline-derived CDR1 and CDR2 are SGHTA and FQGNSA. Trimming stripped 3 bases from V and 6 bases from J, with 16 bases between. CDR3: CASSFGATPSDTQYF. CDR3 bases: TGTGCCAGCAGCTTTGGGGCTACTCCCTCTGATACGCAGTATTTT.

This chain uses TRBV6-5 with TRBJ2-1, with D possibly being TRBD2 (6 bases). Looked up from germline, CDR1 is MNHEY and CDR2 is SVGAGI. The CDR3 sequence is 15 residues long. Trimming removed 5 bases at V and 1 base at J, with 12 bases between. The CDR3 nucleotides read TGTGCCAGCAGTCCCCCGGAGGGGTCCTACAATGAGCAGTTCTTC. This encodes CASSPPEGSYNEQFF.

V and J are TRBV4-1 and TRBJ2-7; tentatively, D is TRBD1 or TRBD2 (6 bases each). The germline V and J ends were trimmed by 6 bases and 7 bases, with 31 bases remaining between them. Germline V CDR1 and CDR2: MGHRA, YSYEKL. The CDR3 runs 18 residues. The DNA of the CDR3 is TGCGCCAGCAGTAAAACCTCCCAAAGGGTCCAGGGGCTAGCGGAGCAGTACTTC. Residues: CASSKTSQRVQGLAEQYF.

This clone was picked up one time. The chain has TRBV11-2 and TRBJ2-5; TRBD2 matches 8 bases. Germline loops: CDR1 SGHAT, CDR2 FQNNGV. CDR3 size: 17 residues. The J segment lost 1 base and the V segment lost 5 bases, leaving 12 bases of the junction unmatched. The CDR3 sequence: CASSVRSGGLLQETQYF. CDR3 DNA: TGTGCCAGCAGCGTAAGGAGCGGGGGACTACTCCAAGAGACCCAGTACTTC.

The chain carries TRBV18 and TRBJ2-1; 11 bases are shared with TRBD2. The germline V gene encodes CDR1 KGHSH and CDR2 LQKENI. This CDR3 is built from 19 residues. Trimming removed 6 bases from V and 5 bases from J; junction bases left unmatched: 18. CDR3 amino acids: CASSGGLADSSLRNNEQFF. CDR3 DNA: TGTGCCAGCTCGGGGGGACTAGCGGATTCTTCTCTCCGAAACAATGAGCAGTTCTTC.

This clone was recorded a few times. The chain is built from TRBV30 and TRBJ1-1; D is unclear. Germline lookup yields CDR1 GTSNPN and CDR2 SVGIG (reference sequence). The length of the CDR3 is 13 residues. Between the trimmed V and J ends, which lost 1 base and 1 base, there was a span of 7 bases. The DNA for the CDR3 is TGTGCCTGGAGTGGGCAGCCGAACACTGAAGCTTTCTTT. It encodes CAWSGQPNTEAFF.

The V gene is TRBV6-5, the J gene TRBJ1-2; maybe TRBD1 (6 bases). The ends were cut back, 7 bases at V and 9 bases at J, with 15 bases in the middle. CDR1 is MNHEY and CDR2 is SVGAGI in the germline V gene. The CDR3 sequence is 12 residues long. The CDR3 bases are TGTGCCAGCACCCCTCAGGGGTCCCGCTACACCTTC. Translated, it gives CASTPQGSRYTF.